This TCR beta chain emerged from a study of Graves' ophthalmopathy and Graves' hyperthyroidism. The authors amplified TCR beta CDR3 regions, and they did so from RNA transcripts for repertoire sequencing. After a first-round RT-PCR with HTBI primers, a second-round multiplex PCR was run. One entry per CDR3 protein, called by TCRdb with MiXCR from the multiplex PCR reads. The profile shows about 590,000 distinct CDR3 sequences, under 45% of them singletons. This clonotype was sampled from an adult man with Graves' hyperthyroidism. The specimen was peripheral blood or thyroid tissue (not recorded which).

In nucleotides, the CDR3 is TGTGCCAGCAGCCCCGCGGGTGGGACAGCATACGAGCAGTACTTC. Translating gives CASSPAGGTAYEQYF. V gene TRBV7-9 combines with J gene TRBJ2-7, with TRBD1 identical over 7 bases. The trim removed 5 bases at V and 4 bases at J, leaving 11 bases unmatched. The germline V gene has CDR1 SEHNR and CDR2 FQNEAQ (reference sequence). The CDR3 runs to 15 residues.